This TCR beta chain was identified in a study of blood T cell repertoires in COVID-19. Sequencing used immunoSEQ multiplex PCR; TCRdb keeps in-frame clones, though not all of them. This sample has about 210,000 clones, with around 85% found just once. The sample holds a few counts of this clone. Trimming removed 1 base from V and 3 bases from J, with 13 bases in between. Germline V gives CDR1 LGHNA, CDR2 YNFKEQ. The CDR3 sequence is 15 residues long. The chain links TRBV4-2 to TRBJ2-7; D is perhaps TRBD2 (5 bases). Sequenced material: PBMCs or T cells enriched from blood (not recorded which). The source of this sequence is a man aged 40-49 years who had recovered from COVID-19. This CDR3 is CASSQGASPNYEQYF. CDR3 nucleotide sequence: TGTGCCAGCAGCCAAGGGGCTAGCCCCAACTACGAGCAGTACTTC.